Listed here are 10 T cell receptor beta chains from one sample, sequenced in a study of OX40 agonist ivuxolimab in advanced cancers. Library generation was performed with the immunoSEQ multiplex PCR assay. The clones in this table, taken by TCRdb from immuneACCESS, are in-frame only. Not every clone is retained; where verified, under half of the shortfall comes from an unresolved V gene, and the cause of the rest is unknown. This sample lists approximately 60,000 clones; 93% were detected once. The ten top clones hold 15% to 20% of the sample. Sequencing was performed on CD4+ or CD8+ T cells sorted from blood, taken in a trial of the OX40 agonist ivuxolimab. These receptors were taken from an adult with an advanced solid tumor such as melanoma, head and neck, liver or kidney cancer.

The genes are TRBV4-1 and TRBJ2-1; possible D gene TRBD1, 6 bases. V gave up 0 bases and J gave up 8 bases, with 11 bases separating them. Germline lookup yields CDR1 MGHRA and CDR2 YSYEKL. This CDR3 is 14 amino acids long. The CDR3: CASSQDSSGDEQFF. CDR3 DNA sequence: TGCGCCAGCAGCCAAGATAGCTCAGGGGATGAGCAGTTCTTC.

CDR3 region: CASRSFDRGLIEAFF. CDR3 DNA sequence: TGTGCCAGCAGATCGTTTGACAGGGGGCTGATTGAAGCTTTCTTT. V is TRBV6-5 and J is TRBJ1-1; 10 bases are shared with TRBD1. The CDR3 is made up of 15 amino acids. CDR1 MNHEY and CDR2 SVGAGI come from the germline V gene. The trim removed 6 bases at V and 7 bases at J, leaving 11 bases unmatched.

The V and J genes are TRBV7-6 and TRBJ2-4; unclear D gene. This CDR3 has 15 residues. In germline, CDR1 is SGHVS, CDR2 FNYEAQ. Trimming took off 5 bases at V and 5 bases at J, with 16 bases between the two ends. Here the CDR3 reads CASSPSLGYENIQYF. The CDR3 DNA reads as TGTGCCAGCAGCCCGAGCCTGGGGTATGAAAACATTCAGTACTTC.

This clone was seen once. The gene calls are TRBV5-6 and TRBJ2-1, with TRBD2 matching 7 bases. J was trimmed by 3 bases and V by 3 bases; bases with no gene match: 6. Looked up from germline, CDR1 is SGHDT and CDR2 is YYEEEE. The CDR3 runs to 15 residues. DNA of the CDR3: TGTGCCAGCAGCTCCGTAGCGGGCGTCTACAATGAGCAGTTCTTC. It specifies CASSSVAGVYNEQFF.

This clone has a single count. This rearrangement joins TRBV4-1 to TRBJ2-1, with 14 positions matching TRBD2. The CDR3 runs 16 residues. Germline CDR1 and CDR2: MGHRA and YSYEKL. V was pared by 1 base and J by 6 bases, with 2 bases of the junction left unmatched. The DNA for the CDR3 is TGCGCCAGCAGCCAAGGTGGGACTAGCGGGGGCAATGAGCAGTTCTTC. This translates into CASSQGGTSGGNEQFF.

The gene calls are TRBV7-8 and TRBJ1-2; a weak D match, TRBD1 (6 bases). The germline V gene encodes CDR1 SGHVS and CDR2 FQNEAQ. Trimming left V 2 bases short and J 4 bases short, with 14 bases between. The CDR3 has 15 residues. CDR3: CASSLRTAGGYGYTF. The CDR3 region has the DNA TGTGCCAGCAGCTTAAGGACAGCGGGTGGCTATGGCTACACCTTC.

In this sample, this clone turned up once. The CDR3 spells CASSLKQGNTGELFF. The CDR3 region has the DNA TGTGCCAGCAGCTTAAAACAGGGGAACACCGGGGAGCTGTTTTTT. The chain uses TRBV7-9 and TRBJ2-2; D may be TRBD1 (6 bases). Per the germline V gene, CDR1 is SEHNR and CDR2 is FQNEAQ (reference sequence). Trimming cost V 2 bases and J 1 base, with 8 bases left between them. The length of the CDR3 is 15 residues.

The chain recombines TRBV27 with TRBJ1-2, with 10 bases aligning to TRBD1. The J segment lost 6 bases and the V segment lost 5 bases, leaving 15 bases of the junction unmatched. Looked up from germline, CDR1 is MNHEY and CDR2 is SMNVEV (reference sequence). This CDR3 has 17 residues. As DNA, the CDR3 is TGTGCCAGCAGTCCCCTAGGAGGGGGACAGGGGCCCGATGGCTACACCTTC. This sequence encodes CASSPLGGGQGPDGYTF.

The chain links TRBV4-2 to TRBJ2-1; D may correspond to TRBD1 or TRBD2 (5 bases each). Germline values: CDR1 LGHNA, CDR2 YNFKEQ. Between the trimmed V and J ends, which lost 2 bases and 2 bases, there was a span of 16 bases. The CDR3 has 17 amino acids. The CDR3 region has the DNA TGTGCCAGCAGCCAATTAAAGGGAGAGGGGCCCTACAATGAGCAGTTCTTC. Its translation is CASSQLKGEGPYNEQFF.

The chain links TRBV25-1 to TRBJ2-2; 8 nucleotides align to TRBD2. CDR1 and CDR2 (germline): MGHDK, SYGVNS. Trimming cost V 0 bases and J 10 bases; bases outside gene matches: 16. This CDR3 is built from 18 residues. The CDR3 region has the DNA TGTGCCAGCAGTGAATATATTCTAAGCGGGAGTTTGGTCGAGGAGCTGTTTTTT. This translates into CASSEYILSGSLVEELFF.